This T cell receptor (beta chain) was found in a study of cytomegalovirus exposure and HLA in healthy donors. Study overall: Earlier results showed roughly 120 million unique TCR beta sequences derived from about 179 million T cells.

Use of 60 Vbeta and 13 Jbeta primers characterized the PCR. Assay: immunoSEQ multiplex PCR; the TCRdb copy retains only in-frame clones and omits some. The sample has about 180,000 clones, about 78% seen once. The CDR3 is 12 amino acids. Between the trimmed V and J ends, which lost 0 bases and 7 bases, there was a span of 6 bases. CDR1 is SGHTA and CDR2 is FQGNSA in the germline V gene. Study-wide results and caveats: Sequencing likely caused a cluster of highly shared sequence variants. In the analysis, some V segments, TRBV6-2 and TRBV6-3 included, were excluded as indistinguishable. With DRB1 most and HLA-C fewest, TCR association rates differed between HLA loci in a later analysis.

This clone was detected once. Its antigen remains unknown. V and J are TRBV7-2 and TRBJ1-1; no firm D call. This receptor was obtained from a man aged 35 to 55 in good health and CMV-seronegative. The sample taken for sequencing was PBMCs. The CDR3 region has the DNA TGTGCCAGCAGCTTAGCAGCGGTTGAAGCTTTCTTT. Translation: CASSLAAVEAFF.